The clone carrying this T cell receptor (beta chain) was seen just once. Its matching antigen is unknown. Time point defined: week 23, last vaccination. Doses consisted of 300 ug of mutant IDH1 20-mer peptide each, paired with topical imiquimod. This specimen belongs to a study of a mutant IDH1 vaccine in newly diagnosed glioma. As for the study in general: Patients arrived already treated with radiotherapy, temozolomide, or both, most having had both.

The CDR3 runs 19 residues. The V gene's germline CDR1 is MNHNS and CDR2 SASEGT. The V and J ends lost 4 bases and 4 bases, in that order; junction bases with no gene match: 19. The repertoire was sequenced with immunoSEQ multiplex PCR; TCRdb's copy has only in-frame clones and lacks some. This sample has roughly 70,000 clones, with approximately 80% found just once. The V gene is TRBV6-1, the J gene TRBJ1-2; 9 nucleotides line up with TRBD1. This specimen consisted of PBMCs, obtained from a glioma patient whose treatment included an IDH1 peptide vaccine. This receptor was obtained from a man aged 18 to 30 with glioma. The CDR3 reads CASSGDPWDRDTRSYGYTF. The DNA for the CDR3 is TGTGCCAGCAGTGGGGATCCATGGGACAGGGATACCAGAAGCTATGGCTACACCTTC.